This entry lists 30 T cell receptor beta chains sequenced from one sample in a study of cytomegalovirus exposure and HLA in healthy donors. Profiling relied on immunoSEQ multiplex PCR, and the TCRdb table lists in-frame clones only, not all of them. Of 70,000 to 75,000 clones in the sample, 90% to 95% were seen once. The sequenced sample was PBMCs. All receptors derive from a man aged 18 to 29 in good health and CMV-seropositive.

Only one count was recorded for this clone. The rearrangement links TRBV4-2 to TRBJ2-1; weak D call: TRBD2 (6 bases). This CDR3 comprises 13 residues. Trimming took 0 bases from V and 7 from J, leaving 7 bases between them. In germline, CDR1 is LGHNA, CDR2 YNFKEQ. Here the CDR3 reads CASSQDRENEQFF. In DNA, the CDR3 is TGTGCCAGCAGCCAAGATCGGGAGAATGAGCAGTTCTTC.

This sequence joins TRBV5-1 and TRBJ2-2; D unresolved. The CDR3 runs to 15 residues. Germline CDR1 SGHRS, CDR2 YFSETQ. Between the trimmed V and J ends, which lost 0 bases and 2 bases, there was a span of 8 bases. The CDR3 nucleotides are TGCGCCAGCAGCTTGGGGTTCGGTAACACCGGGGAGCTGTTTTTT. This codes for CASSLGFGNTGELFF.

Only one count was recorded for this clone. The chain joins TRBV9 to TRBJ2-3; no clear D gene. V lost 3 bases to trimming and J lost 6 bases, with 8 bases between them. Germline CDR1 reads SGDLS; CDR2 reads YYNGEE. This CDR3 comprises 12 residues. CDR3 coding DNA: TGTGCCAGCAGCGGGCTTACGGATACGCAGTATTTT. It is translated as CASSGLTDTQYF.

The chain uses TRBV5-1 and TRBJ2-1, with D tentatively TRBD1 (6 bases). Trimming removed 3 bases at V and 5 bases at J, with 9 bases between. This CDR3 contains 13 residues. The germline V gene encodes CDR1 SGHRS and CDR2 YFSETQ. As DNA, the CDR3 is TGCGCCAGCAGCTCGGACAGTAACAATGAGCAGTTCTTC. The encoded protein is CASSSDSNNEQFF.

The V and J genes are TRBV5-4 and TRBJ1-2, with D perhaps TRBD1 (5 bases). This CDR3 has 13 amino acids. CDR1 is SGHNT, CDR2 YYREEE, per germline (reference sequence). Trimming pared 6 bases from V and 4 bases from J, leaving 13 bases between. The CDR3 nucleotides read TGTGCCAGCACCCGGGGGGTGAGCTATGGCTACACCTTC. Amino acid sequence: CASTRGVSYGYTF.

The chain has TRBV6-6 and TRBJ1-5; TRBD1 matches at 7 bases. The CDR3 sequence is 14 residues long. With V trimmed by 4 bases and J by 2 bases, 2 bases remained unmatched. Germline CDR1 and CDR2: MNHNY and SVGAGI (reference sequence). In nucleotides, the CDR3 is TGTGCCAGCAGTTCGACAGGGCGCAATCAGCCCCAGCATTTT. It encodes CASSSTGRNQPQHF.

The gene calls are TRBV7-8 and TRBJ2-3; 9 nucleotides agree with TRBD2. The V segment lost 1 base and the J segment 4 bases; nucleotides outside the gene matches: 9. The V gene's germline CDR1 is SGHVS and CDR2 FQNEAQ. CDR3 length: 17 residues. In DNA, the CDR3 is TGTGCCAGCAGCTTAGGGACTCTAGCGGGGACTCCAGATACGCAGTATTTT. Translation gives CASSLGTLAGTPDTQYF.

The CDR3 loop is CASSRGHSTNQPQHF. DNA for the CDR3: TGTGCCAGCAGCCGCGGACATTCGACAAATCAGCCCCAGCATTTT. The chain employs TRBV5-5 and TRBJ1-5; possibly TRBD1 for D (5 bases). Germline assignment: CDR1 SGHKS and CDR2 YYEKEE (reference sequence). CDR3 size: 15 residues. V lost 4 bases, J lost 4 bases, and 15 bases lay in between. The full variable domain, rest sourced from reference TRBV5-5 and TRBJ1-5, is DAGVTQSPTHLIKTRGQQVTLRCSPISGHKSVSWYQQVLGQGPQFIFQYYEKEERGRGNFPDRFSARQFPNYSSELNVNALLLGDSALYLCASSRGHSTNQPQHFGDGTRLSIL.

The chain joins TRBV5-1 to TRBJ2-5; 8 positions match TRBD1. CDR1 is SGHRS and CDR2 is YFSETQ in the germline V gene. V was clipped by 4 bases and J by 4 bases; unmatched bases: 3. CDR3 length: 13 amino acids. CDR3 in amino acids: CASSPGQGETQYF. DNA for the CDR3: TGCGCCAGCAGCCCCGGACAGGGAGAGACCCAGTACTTC.

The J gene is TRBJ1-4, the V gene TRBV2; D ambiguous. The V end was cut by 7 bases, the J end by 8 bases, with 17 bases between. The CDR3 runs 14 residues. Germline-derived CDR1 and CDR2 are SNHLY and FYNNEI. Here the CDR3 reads CASKVSQPGEKLFF. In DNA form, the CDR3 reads TGTGCCAGCAAGGTCTCCCAGCCGGGAGAAAAACTGTTTTTT.

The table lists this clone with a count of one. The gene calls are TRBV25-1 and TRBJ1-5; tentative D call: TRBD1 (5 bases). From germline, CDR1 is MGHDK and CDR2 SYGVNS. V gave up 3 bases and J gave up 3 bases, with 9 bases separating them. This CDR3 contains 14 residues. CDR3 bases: TGTGCCAGCAGTGACTCAGGGATCAATCAGCCCCAGCATTTT. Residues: CASSDSGINQPQHF.

The CDR3 here is CASSLDRGVYNEQFF. In DNA form, the CDR3 reads TGCGCCAGCAGCTTGGATCGGGGGGTCTACAATGAGCAGTTCTTC. The genes are TRBV5-1 and TRBJ2-1; TRBD2 matches 7 bases. Unmatched junction bases numbered 3, after V lost 0 bases and J lost 3 bases. Germline assignment: CDR1 SGHRS and CDR2 YFSETQ. This CDR3 contains 15 residues.

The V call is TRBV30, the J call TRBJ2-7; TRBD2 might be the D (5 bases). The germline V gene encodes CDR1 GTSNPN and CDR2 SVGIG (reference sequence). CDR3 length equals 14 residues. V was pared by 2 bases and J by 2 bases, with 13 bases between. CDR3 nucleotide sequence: TGTGCCTGGAGTCCCTTGGGGAGTACCTACGAGCAGTACTTC. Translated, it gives CAWSPLGSTYEQYF. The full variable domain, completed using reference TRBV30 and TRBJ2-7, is SQTIHQWPATLVQPVGSPLSLECTVEGTSNPNLYWYRQAAGRGLQLLFYSVGIGQISSEVPQNLSASRPQDRQFILSSKKLLLSDSGFYLCAWSPLGSTYEQYFGPGTRLTVT.

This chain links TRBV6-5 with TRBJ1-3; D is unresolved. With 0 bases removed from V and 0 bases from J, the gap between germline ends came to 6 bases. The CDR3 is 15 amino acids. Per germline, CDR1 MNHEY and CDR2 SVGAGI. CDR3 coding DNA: TGTGCCAGCAGTTACTCGAGTAACTCTGGAAACACCATATATTTT. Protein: CASSYSSNSGNTIYF.

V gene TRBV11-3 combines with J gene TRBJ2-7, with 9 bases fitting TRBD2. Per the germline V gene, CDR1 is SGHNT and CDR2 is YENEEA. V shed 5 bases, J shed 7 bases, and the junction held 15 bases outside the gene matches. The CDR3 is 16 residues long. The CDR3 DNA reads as TGTGCCAGCAGCGTCGGTGTCGGTAGCGGGAGCCGTGAGCAGTACTTC. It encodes CASSVGVGSGSREQYF.

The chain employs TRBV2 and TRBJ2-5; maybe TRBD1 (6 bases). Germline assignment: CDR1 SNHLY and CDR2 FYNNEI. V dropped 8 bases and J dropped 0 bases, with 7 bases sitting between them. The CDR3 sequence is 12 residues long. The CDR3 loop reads CASGTNQETQYF. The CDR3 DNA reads TGTGCCAGCGGGACAAACCAAGAGACCCAGTACTTC.

The CDR3 DNA sequence: TGCGCCACCCAGCCGACATGGGGCCCCGCTACGGCCCAAAACATTCAGTACTTC. Amino acids: CATQPTWGPATAQNIQYF. The rearrangement uses TRBV10-2 and TRBJ2-4, with D tentatively TRBD1 (5 bases). CDR3 length: 18 amino acids. The V end was cut by 10 bases, the J end by 5 bases, with 30 bases between. Germline V CDR1 and CDR2: WSHSY, SAAADI.

The CDR3 protein is CATSWRYNEKLFF. DNA of the CDR3: TGTGCCACCTCGTGGCGGTATAATGAAAAACTGTTTTTT. The chain uses TRBV27 and TRBJ1-4; D unresolved. The germline V gene has CDR1 MNHEY and CDR2 SMNVEV (reference sequence). This CDR3 comprises 13 residues. V lost 10 bases and J 4 bases, leaving 13 bases between the germline ends.

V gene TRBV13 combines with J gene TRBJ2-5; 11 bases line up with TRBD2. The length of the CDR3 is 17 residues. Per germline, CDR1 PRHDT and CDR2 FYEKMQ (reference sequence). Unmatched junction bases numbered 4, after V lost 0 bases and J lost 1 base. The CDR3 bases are TGTGCCAGCAGCTTAGGTGTAGCGGGGGGGCTCCAAGAGACCCAGTACTTC. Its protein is CASSLGVAGGLQETQYF.

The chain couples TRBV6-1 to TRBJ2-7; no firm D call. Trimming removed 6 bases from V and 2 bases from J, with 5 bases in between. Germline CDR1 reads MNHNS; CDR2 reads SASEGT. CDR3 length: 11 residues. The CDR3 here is CASRQAYEQYF. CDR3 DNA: TGTGCCAGCAGGCAGGCCTACGAGCAGTACTTC.

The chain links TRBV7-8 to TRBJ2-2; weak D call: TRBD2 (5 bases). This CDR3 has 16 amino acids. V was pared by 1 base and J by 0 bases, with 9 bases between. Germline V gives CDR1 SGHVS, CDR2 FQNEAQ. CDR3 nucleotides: TGTGCCAGCAGCTTAGGGACTCCCGCGAACACCGGGGAGCTGTTTTTT. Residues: CASSLGTPANTGELFF.

CDR3 sequence reads: CASSLDGRDLTF. CDR3 nucleotide sequence: TGTGCCAGCAGCTTAGATGGCAGGGATCTCACCTTC. The rearrangement uses TRBV11-2 and TRBJ1-2, with D tentatively TRBD1 (5 bases). The CDR3 has 12 amino acids. Germline loops: CDR1 SGHAT, CDR2 FQNNGV. The germline V and J ends were trimmed by 0 bases and 13 bases, with 12 bases remaining between them.

The CDR3 sequence is CASSKAPGTSGRDKETQYF. The CDR3 DNA is TGTGCCAGCAGCAAAGCGCCTGGGACTAGCGGGAGAGATAAAGAGACCCAGTACTTC. The chain joins TRBV21-1 to TRBJ2-5; the tabulated D call, TRBD2, remains unverified against the DNA. TRBV21-1 is shown as a pseudogene. The CDR3 totals 19 residues.

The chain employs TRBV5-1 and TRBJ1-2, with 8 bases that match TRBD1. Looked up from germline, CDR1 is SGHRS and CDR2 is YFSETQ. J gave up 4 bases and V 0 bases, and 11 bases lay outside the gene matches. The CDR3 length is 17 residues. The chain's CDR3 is CASSLAGTGVGGYGYTF. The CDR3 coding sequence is TGCGCCAGCAGCTTGGCCGGGACAGGCGTTGGCGGCTATGGCTACACCTTC.

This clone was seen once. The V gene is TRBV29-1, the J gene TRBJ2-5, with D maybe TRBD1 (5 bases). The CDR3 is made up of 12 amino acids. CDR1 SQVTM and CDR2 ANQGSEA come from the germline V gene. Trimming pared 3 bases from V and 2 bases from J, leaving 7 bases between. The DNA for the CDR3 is TGCAGCGTTGACAGGGCGCAAGAGACCCAGTACTTC. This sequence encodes CSVDRAQETQYF.

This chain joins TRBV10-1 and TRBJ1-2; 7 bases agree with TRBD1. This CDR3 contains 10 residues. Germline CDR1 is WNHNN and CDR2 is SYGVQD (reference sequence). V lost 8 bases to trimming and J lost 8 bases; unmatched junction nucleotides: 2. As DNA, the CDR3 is TGCGCCAGCCAGACAGGGGGCTACACCTTC. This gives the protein CASQTGGYTF.

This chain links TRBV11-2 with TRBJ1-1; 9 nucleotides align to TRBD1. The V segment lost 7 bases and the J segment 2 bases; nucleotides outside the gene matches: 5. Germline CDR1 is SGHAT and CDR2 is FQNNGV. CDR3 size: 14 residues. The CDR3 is CASTRTGANTEAFF. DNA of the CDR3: TGTGCCAGCACCCGGACAGGGGCCAACACTGAAGCTTTCTTT.

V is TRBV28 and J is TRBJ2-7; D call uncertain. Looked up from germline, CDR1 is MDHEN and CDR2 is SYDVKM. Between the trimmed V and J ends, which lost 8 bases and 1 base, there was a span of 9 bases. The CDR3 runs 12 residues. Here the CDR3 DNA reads TGTGCCAGCGGCTCGCTGTCCTACGAGCAGTACTTC. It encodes CASGSLSYEQYF.

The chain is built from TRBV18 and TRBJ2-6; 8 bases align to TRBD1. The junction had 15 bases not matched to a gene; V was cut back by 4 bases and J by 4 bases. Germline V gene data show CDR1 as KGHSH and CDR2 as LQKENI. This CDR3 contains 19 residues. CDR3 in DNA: TGTGCCAGCTCACGCCTAGGCCCCCGACAGGGGACCGGGGCCAACGTCCTGACTTTC. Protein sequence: CASSRLGPRQGTGANVLTF.

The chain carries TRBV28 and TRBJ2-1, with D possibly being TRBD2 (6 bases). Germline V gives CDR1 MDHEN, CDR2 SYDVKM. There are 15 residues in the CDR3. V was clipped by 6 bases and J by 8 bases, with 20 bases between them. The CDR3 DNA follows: TGTGCCAGCAGCCCCGGGGACTCGGGGGTCCATGAGCAGTTCTTC. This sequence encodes CASSPGDSGVHEQFF.